This T cell receptor (beta chain) derives from a study of blood T cell repertoires in COVID-19. As processed by the authors: Amplification with reference gene primers provided the estimates of nucleated cell counts. This table comes from immunoSEQ multiplex PCR, and its TCRdb copy is limited to in-frame clones, with some not included. Clone size and the V and J calls come from that table; the DNA yielded D and trimming. Of roughly 26,000 clones detected, approximately 70% appear once; the ten largest clones hold roughly 8%. Trimming left V 0 bases short and J 8 bases short, with 25 bases between. This CDR3 contains 18 residues. CDR1 and CDR2 from the germline V gene are LNHNV and YYDKDF (reference sequence).

This TCR came from a man aged 55 to 69 with active or convalescent COVID-19. The chain couples TRBV15 to TRBJ1-2; D possibly corresponds to TRBD1 (6 bases). The specimen was peripheral blood. DNA of the CDR3: TGTGCCACCAGCAGAGATCTTGACCGGGGGGCGGGTTGGCCCGGCTACACCTTC. Translating gives CATSRDLDRGAGWPGYTF. Filled out from reference TRBV15 and TRBJ1-2, the complete variable domain reads DAMVIQNPRYQVTQFGKPVTLSCSQTLNHNVMYWYQQKSSQAPKLLFHYYDKDFNNEADTPDNFQSRRPNTSFCFLDIRSPGLGDTAMYLCATSRDLDRGAGWPGYTFGSGTRLTVV.